A single T cell receptor beta chain is shown here with its context. Its cognate antigen has yet to be identified. The record has no base qualities; no much larger clone is one base away. This sample was included in a study of control samples from healthy donors and cancer patients (dated by TCRdb to about 2020). The library was obtained by the immunoSEQ multiplex PCR assay. TCRdb carries this immuneACCESS record with in-frame sequences only. Its versions omit some clonotypes, under half of them owing to an unresolved V gene in the studies checked, with the rest unexplained. The sample contains fewer than 15,000 clones, 70% to 85% of them found a single time. Together, the top ten hold roughly a sixth of the sample. The CDR3 spans 15 residues, from the cysteine through the phenylalanine. The retained sequence is limited to the CDR3, 45 bases, with the frame set at the first base. The junction carries 14 bases between V and J, which are trimmed by 2 bases and 4 bases respectively. CDR1 and CDR2, looked up from the germline V gene, are MGHDK and SYGVNS.

The rearrangement joined TRBV25-1 to TRBJ1-2, with TRBD1 as a weak D call on 6 bases. The origin of this receptor is a female donor with lung cancer. The sample consisted of formalin-fixed, paraffin-embedded tissue. CDR3 reads: CASSERGGPGYGYTF. In nucleotide form, the sequence is TGTGCCAGCAGTGAAAGGGGGGGGCCGGGCTATGGCTACACCTTC.